This is a list of T cell receptor beta chains from one sample in a study of T-cell reconstitution after alpha-beta-depleted transplantation in children. TCRdb reprocessed the PCR reads via MiXCR and lists one record per CDR3 protein. The sample includes nearly 20,000 distinct CDR3 sequences, over 10% of them seen just once. Material: PBMCs, mostly from graft donor cells, obtained 60 days after TCRalphabeta/CD19-depleted stem cell transplant. All receptors derive from a female patient between 2 and 10 years old who had a stem cell transplant for congenital amegakaryocytic thrombocytopenia, so the T cells may come from the graft donor. The CDR3 runs from the conserved cysteine through the conserved F or W. Each record gives: D gene, V gene, J gene, clone size, CDR3 protein, CDR3 DNA. A D gene is named only where the DNA matches it firmly. For some rows the clone size is stated as once, few or many, or as a class when expanded; others skip it.

NA	TRBV19	TRBJ2-2	many	CASSVANRNTGELFF	TGTGCCAGTAGTGTAGCGAACCGGAACACCGGGGAGCTGTTTTTT
NA	TRBV20-1	TRBJ2-7	many	CSALTPFPSKDEQYF	TGCAGTGCCCTGACTCCTTTCCCCTCAAAGGACGAGCAGTACTTC
NA	TRBV5-1	TRBJ2-5	many	CASSYEGETQYF	TGCGCCAGCAGTTACGAAGGGGAGACCCAGTACTTC
NA	TRBV9	TRBJ2-7	many	CASSVGPLQSYEQYF	TGTGCCAGCAGCGTAGGGCCCCTCCAATCCTACGAGCAGTACTTC
NA	TRBV20-1	TRBJ2-3	many	CSASLRIGTPTDTQYF	TGCAGTGCTAGTCTCCGAATCGGGACGCCCACAGATACGCAGTATTTT
NA	TRBV10-3	TRBJ2-1	many	CATGSGAENEQFF	TGTGCCACCGGGTCGGGGGCGGAAAATGAGCAGTTCTTC
TRBD2	TRBV12-3/TRBV12-4	TRBJ2-1	many	CASSLLAGVGDEQFF	TGTGCCAGCAGTCTACTAGCGGGAGTAGGCGATGAGCAGTTCTTC
NA	TRBV5-1	TRBJ1-3	many	CASSFLGQLSGNTIYF	TGCGCCAGCAGCTTCCTGGGACAACTCTCTGGAAACACCATATATTTT
TRBD2	TRBV20-1	TRBJ2-7	many	CSARSGIPGEQYF	TGCAGTGCTAGGAGCGGGATCCCGGGTGAGCAGTACTTC
NA	TRBV5-8	TRBJ2-5	many	CASRFEETQYF	TGTGCCAGCAGGTTTGAGGAGACCCAGTACTTC
NA	TRBV20-1	TRBJ2-5	many	CSARPAETQYF	TGCAGTGCTAGGCCGGCGGAGACCCAGTACTTC
TRBD1	TRBV12-3/TRBV12-4	TRBJ2-5	many	CASRPRDRKETQYF	TGTGCCAGCAGGCCCCGGGACAGGAAAGAGACCCAGTACTTC
NA	TRBV6-4	TRBJ2-3	many	CASSGTGDGGDTQYF	TGTGCCAGCAGTGGCACGGGAGATGGAGGAGATACGCAGTATTTT
NA	TRBV2	TRBJ2-1	many	CASRRRQVGEQFF	TGTGCCAGCAGGAGGAGACAGGTCGGCGAGCAGTTCTTC
TRBD1	TRBV20-1	TRBJ1-4	many	CSARAGTGDEKLFF	TGCAGTGCTAGGGCCGGGACAGGGGATGAAAAACTGTTTTTT
TRBD2	TRBV7-2	TRBJ2-5	medium-sized	CATSPGTSGRRGQETQYF	TGTGCCACGTCCCCCGGGACTAGCGGGAGGAGGGGGCAAGAGACCCAGTACTTC
NA	TRBV29-1	TRBJ1-2	NA	CSVEGAAGYTF	TGCAGCGTTGAGGGGGCGGCTGGCTACACCTTC
NA	TRBV19	TRBJ1-1	NA	CASSTGRWNTEAFF	TGTGCCAGTAGTACCGGACGGTGGAACACTGAAGCTTTCTTT
TRBD1	TRBV20-1	TRBJ1-2	many	CSAKTGTNYGYTF	TGCAGTGCAAAGACAGGGACTAACTATGGCTACACCTTC
NA	TRBV6-5	TRBJ1-2	many	CASRQWQEGYGYTF	TGTGCCAGCAGGCAGTGGCAGGAAGGCTATGGCTACACCTTC
NA	TRBV29-1	TRBJ2-1	NA	CSPKKMRVHNEQFF	TGCAGCCCCAAGAAGATGAGGGTACACAATGAGCAGTTCTTC
TRBD2	TRBV2	TRBJ2-1	NA	CTSCVFRSLASSSYNEQFF	TGTACCAGCTGTGTCTTCCGCTCACTAGCGTCGAGCTCCTACAATGAGCAGTTCTTC
NA	TRBV18	TRBJ1-6	many	CASSPSASSYNSPLHF	TGTGCCAGCTCACCTTCGGCGAGCTCCTATAATTCACCCCTCCACTTT
NA	TRBV10-3	TRBJ1-2	few	CAIAGGDPYGYTF	TGTGCCATCGCGGGTGGGGATCCTTATGGCTACACCTTC
NA	TRBV9	TRBJ2-7	many	CASSPRDRVAGGTYEQYF	TGTGCCAGCAGCCCCCGGGACAGGGTAGCGGGAGGAACCTACGAGCAGTACTTC
NA	TRBV4-3	TRBJ2-2	NA	CASSQVHGYGELFF	TGCGCCAGCAGCCAAGTTCATGGTTACGGGGAGCTGTTTTTT
TRBD2	TRBV20-1	TRBJ2-5	many	CSASPLAIQGPETQYF	TGCAGTGCTAGTCCACTAGCGATCCAGGGCCCAGAGACCCAGTACTTC
TRBD1	TRBV5-1	TRBJ2-7	NA	CASSLATGEGVHEQYF	TGCGCCAGCAGCTTGGCCACAGGGGAAGGCGTGCACGAGCAGTACTTC
TRBD2	TRBV20-1	TRBJ2-5	many	CSAAPSGLAGEETQYF	TGCAGTGCTGCGCCCTCGGGACTAGCGGGAGAAGAGACCCAGTACTTC
NA	TRBV7-9	TRBJ1-4	NA	CASSPPGGRINEKLFF	TGTGCCAGCAGCCCTCCGGGAGGGAGAATTAATGAAAAACTGTTTTTT
TRBD1	TRBV28	TRBJ2-6	NA	CASRWTGSPGANVLTF	TGTGCCAGCAGGTGGACAGGGTCCCCTGGGGCCAACGTCCTGACTTTC
TRBD2	TRBV28	TRBJ2-7	NA	CASRKLAGSSYEQYF	TGTGCCAGCAGAAAACTAGCGGGGAGCTCCTACGAGCAGTACTTC
NA	TRBV20-1	TRBJ2-1	many	CSAAAVGFYEQFF	TGCAGTGCTGCGGCAGTCGGGTTTTATGAGCAGTTCTTC
NA	TRBV29-1	TRBJ2-2	NA	CSVEDLERELFF	TGCAGCGTTGAAGATCTCGAGAGGGAGCTGTTTTTT
NA	TRBV29-1	TRBJ1-1	many	CSVGEQGEAFF	TGCAGCGTTGGGGAACAGGGTGAAGCTTTCTTT
NA	TRBV12-3/TRBV12-4	TRBJ2-5	many	CASRLEETQYF	TGTGCCAGCAGACTAGAAGAGACCCAGTACTTC
NA	TRBV4-1	TRBJ2-7	many	CASSQGPRSYPSDEQYF	TGCGCCAGCAGCCAGGGCCCCAGGTCCTACCCTAGTGACGAGCAGTACTTC
NA	TRBV25-1	TRBJ2-5	many	CASSDAGTQETQYF	TGTGCCAGCAGTGACGCGGGGACCCAAGAGACCCAGTACTTC
TRBD1	TRBV20-1	TRBJ1-1	many	CSARDRHRGTVAFF	TGCAGTGCTAGAGACCGTCACAGGGGAACGGTAGCTTTCTTT
NA	TRBV28	TRBJ2-2	many	CASSSQGNTGELFF	TGTGCCAGCAGCAGTCAGGGGAACACCGGGGAGCTGTTTTTT
NA	TRBV3-1	TRBJ1-1	many	CASSHPGTGTEAFF	TGTGCCAGCAGCCACCCGGGCACGGGGACTGAAGCTTTCTTT
NA	TRBV7-2	TRBJ1-4	once	CAFCGEKLFF	TGTGCCTTCTGCGGTGAAAAACTGTTTTTT
TRBD2	TRBV5-1	TRBJ2-5	many	CASSRRLAGGQETQYF	TGCGCCAGCAGCCGCCGACTAGCGGGAGGGCAAGAGACCCAGTACTTC
TRBD1	TRBV25-1	TRBJ2-7	many	CASSRGQGIHEQYF	TGTGCCAGCAGCCGAGGACAGGGGATTCACGAGCAGTACTTC
NA	TRBV11-2	TRBJ2-1	few	CASSPDYYNEQFF	TGTGCCAGCAGCCCCGACTACTACAATGAGCAGTTCTTC